These T cell receptor beta chains were read from a single sample in a study of T cells in Graves' hyperthyroidism and ophthalmopathy. One entry per CDR3 protein results from TCRdb running MiXCR on the multiplex PCR reads. This sample has fewer than 400,000 distinct CDR3 sequences, with over 12% found just once. The sample consisted of blood. These receptors all come from a man in his fifties or sixties with Graves' ophthalmopathy. Each CDR3 is given with its conserved first and last residue. D genes are given only for firm matches. The size of a clone is reported for some rows only, either as once, few or many, or as a class for expanded clones.

j_gene	v_gene	abundance	d_gene	CDR3aa	CDR3nt
TRBJ2-7	TRBV27	many	.	CATQGGNYEQYF	TGTGCCACCCAGGGGGGGAACTACGAGCAGTACTTC
TRBJ2-5	TRBV29-1	.	.	CSAMERGQETQYF	TGCAGCGCCATGGAGAGGGGTCAGGAGACCCAGTACTTC
TRBJ1-6	TRBV9	.	.	CASSPREDNSPLHF	TGTGCCAGCAGCCCCCGGGAAGATAATTCACCCCTCCACTTT
TRBJ1-6	TRBV3-1	many	.	CASSLTTGNSPLHF	TGTGCCAGCAGCCTAACGACGGGGAATTCACCCCTCCACTTT
TRBJ2-1	TRBV28	many	.	CASSDHLGSSYNEQFF	TGTGCCAGCAGTGACCATCTAGGGAGCTCCTACAATGAGCAGTTCTTC
TRBJ1-2	TRBV10-3	many	.	CAISEDRSYGYTF	TGTGCCATCAGTGAGGACAGGTCCTATGGCTACACCTTC
TRBJ2-7	TRBV5-5	many	.	CASSSLPTDYEQYF	TGTGCCAGCAGTTCCCTCCCGACAGACTACGAGCAGTACTTC
TRBJ2-4	TRBV7-9	.	.	CASSLEAGAKNIQYF	TGTGCCAGCAGCTTAGAAGCGGGAGCCAAAAACATTCAGTACTTC
TRBJ2-1	TRBV20-1	many	TRBD1	CSVPTGHPYIEQFF	TGCAGTGTCCCGACAGGGCACCCCTACATTGAGCAGTTCTTC
TRBJ1-2	TRBV5-1	many	.	CASSPRTLANYGYTF	TGCGCCAGCAGCCCAAGGACACTAGCTAACTATGGCTACACCTTC
TRBJ1-6	TRBV27	few	.	CASSLLRGLSNSPLHF	TGTGCCAGCAGTTTATTACGGGGGCTCTCTAATTCACCCCTCCACTTT
TRBJ1-2	TRBV2	many	.	CASFSSGETINYGYTF	TGTGCCAGCTTTTCCTCTGGAGAGACCATAAACTATGGCTACACCTTC
TRBJ2-5	TRBV2	many	.	CASHVGTGSKAGYF	.
TRBJ1-4	TRBV12-3/TRBV12-4	many	.	CASGRENEKLFF	TGTGCCAGCGGCAGGGAGAATGAAAAACTGTTTTTT
TRBJ2-7	TRBV6-2/TRBV6-3	many	TRBD2	CASSYSSPSGLTYEQYF	TGTGCCAGCAGTTACTCGAGCCCTAGCGGGTTAACCTACGAGCAGTACTTC
TRBJ1-5	TRBV20-1	few	.	CSAIPDSSSPYQPQHF	TGCAGTGCGATCCCGGACAGCTCAAGTCCTTATCAGCCCCAGCATTTT
TRBJ2-7	TRBV3-1	.	TRBD2	CASSQEGGLAGASLHEQYF	TGTGCCAGCAGCCAAGAGGGTGGGCTAGCGGGAGCTTCCCTCCACGAGCAGTACTTC
TRBJ1-1	TRBV28	many	.	CASNNTEAFF	TGTGCCAGCAACAACACTGAAGCTTTCTTT
TRBJ2-1	TRBV3-1	few	.	CASSQGLVEAAEQFF	TGTGCCAGCAGCCAGGGTCTAGTTGAGGCGGCTGAGCAGTTCTTC
TRBJ1-5	TRBV30	few	TRBD1	CASSADRAPNQPQHF	TGTGCCAGTAGTGCGGACAGGGCCCCCAATCAGCCCCAGCATTTT
TRBJ2-1	TRBV27	.	TRBD2	CASSLVKLAAQFF	TGTGCCAGCAGTTTAGTAAAACTAGCGGCCCAGTTCTTC
TRBJ2-5	TRBV20-1	.	.	CSVLAIEETQYF	TGCAGTGTTCTAGCGATAGAAGAGACCCAGTACTTC
TRBJ2-5	TRBV5-1	few	.	CASSLGWETQYF	TGCGCCAGCAGCTTAGGTTGGGAGACCCAGTACTTC
TRBJ2-1	TRBV10-2	many	TRBD2	CASTPTSGKNSYNEQFF	TGCGCCAGCACCCCCACTAGCGGCAAGAATTCCTACAATGAGCAGTTCTTC
TRBJ1-1	TRBV5-4	.	.	CASSLELTGTEAFF	TGTGCCAGCAGCTTGGAGCTTACAGGGACTGAAGCTTTCTTT
TRBJ1-1	TRBV9	.	TRBD1	CASSGPGGEAFF	TGTGCCAGCAGCGGACCAGGGGGTGAAGCTTTCTTT
TRBJ1-1	TRBV27	.	.	CASRLTGYTEAFF	TGTGCCAGCAGACTAACAGGGTATACTGAAGCTTTCTTT
TRBJ2-7	TRBV7-9	many	TRBD1	CASSHRQGYEQYF	TGTGCCAGCAGCCATCGACAGGGGTACGAGCAGTACTTC
TRBJ1-1	TRBV19	.	.	CASSIGGTPNTEAFF	TGTGCCAGTAGTATAGGCGGGACACCGAACACTGAAGCTTTCTTT
TRBJ2-1	TRBV18	many	TRBD2	CASSIRTSGSSNEQFF	TGTGCCAGCTCAATTCGGACTAGCGGGAGTAGCAATGAGCAGTTCTTC
TRBJ1-5	TRBV6-1	.	TRBD1	CASSSGTGIAVQPQHF	TGTGCCAGCAGCTCCGGGACAGGGATCGCGGTTCAGCCCCAGCATTTT
TRBJ2-3	TRBV9	few	TRBD2	CASSVAGGYTDTQYF	TGTGCCAGCAGCGTAGCGGGAGGGTACACAGATACGCAGTATTTT
TRBJ2-7	TRBV6-2/TRBV6-3	.	.	CASKTSRGLSYEQYF	TGTGCCAGCAAAACCTCAAGGGGACTGTCCTACGAGCAGTACTTC
TRBJ2-7	TRBV6-1	.	.	CASRTGPGVYEQYF	TGTGCCAGCAGGACCGGGCCCGGCGTGTACGAGCAGTACTTC
TRBJ2-7	TRBV7-3	.	TRBD2	CASSSISGLAGSLGFLEQYF	TGTGCCAGCAGCTCGATATCGGGACTAGCGGGGAGCCTGGGGTTTCTCGAGCAGTACTTC
TRBJ2-7	TRBV7-8	many	.	CASSFAGVLYEQYF	TGTGCCAGCAGCTTTGCAGGGGTACTCTACGAGCAGTACTTC
TRBJ2-5	TRBV20-1	many	TRBD2	CSAGPLAGVQETQYF	TGCAGTGCAGGCCCCCTAGCGGGGGTACAAGAGACCCAGTACTTC
TRBJ1-6	TRBV20-1	many	.	CSARGERVGNSPLHF	TGCAGTGCTAGAGGAGAGAGGGTGGGCAATTCACCCCTCCACTTT
TRBJ2-7	TRBV6-5	.	TRBD1	CASSYADRGEQYF	TGTGCCAGCAGTTACGCCGACAGGGGAGAGCAGTACTTC
TRBJ2-4	TRBV11-2	many	.	CASAGTDENIQYF	TGTGCCAGCGCCGGGACTGATGAAAACATTCAGTACTTC
TRBJ1-1	TRBV7-9	many	.	CASSYREGDTEAFF	TGTGCCAGCAGCTACAGGGAAGGGGACACTGAAGCTTTCTTT
TRBJ2-7	TRBV11-2	many	TRBD2	CASSLRSGNSYEQYF	TGTGCCAGCAGCTTACGCAGCGGGAATTCCTACGAGCAGTACTTC
TRBJ2-2	TRBV4-1	few	TRBD1	CASSQDGQGNTGELFF	TGCGCCAGCAGCCAAGATGGACAGGGCAACACCGGGGAGCTGTTTTTT
TRBJ1-2	TRBV6-1	.	.	CASKGGTATNYGYTF	TGTGCCAGCAAGGGGGGAACAGCAACTAACTATGGCTACACCTTC
TRBJ2-7	TRBV5-1	many	TRBD2	CASSQKLGGSGGPGDEQYF	TGCGCCAGCAGCCAAAAATTAGGGGGTAGCGGGGGCCCGGGGGACGAGCAGTACTTC
TRBJ1-4	TRBV19	few	.	CASSTPWVDEKLFF	TGTGCCAGTAGTACCCCCTGGGTAGATGAAAAACTGTTTTTT
TRBJ1-5	TRBV18	few	.	CASSPRRGDNQPQHF	TGTGCCAGCTCACCAAGACGGGGGGATAATCAGCCCCAGCATTTT